Detailed here is one TCR beta chain. Its cognate antigen is unknown. This sample was taken from a study of response to subunit inactivated influenza vaccine. Study-wide findings and caveats: Few additional T cells are recruited per seasonal influenza vaccination, authors suggested.

TCRdb itself ran the RT-PCR reads through MiXCR, one entry per CDR3 protein. This table has 800,000 or so distinct CDR3 sequences, 21% appearing once. Material: PBMCs from blood, obtained 5 days after vaccination. The TCR sequence derives from a man between 45 and 60 years old who received an inactivated influenza vaccine.

The DNA for the CDR3 is TGTGCCACCCGGGACAGGGGGGGATCCTACAATGAGCAGTTCTTC. It encodes CATRDRGGSYNEQFF. The chain links TRBV24-1 to TRBJ2-1; 11 positions match TRBD1. With 9 bases clipped from V and 1 base from J, the junction kept 4 bases outside the gene matches. The CDR3 consists of 15 residues. Per the germline V gene, CDR1 is KGHDR and CDR2 is SFDVKD.